This passage covers 21 T cell receptor beta chains from one sample sequenced in a study of CXCR3-negative and CXCR3-positive naive CD8 T cells (dated 2019 in TCRdb). Overall study outcomes, separate from this receptor: TRB CDR3s from CXCR3-positive naive cells showed higher hydrophobicity (lower Kidera factor 4), lower energy, and higher strength and volume indices than CXCR3-negative naive cells.

For these TCRs, the target antigens are not known. Instrument used: NextSeq 550. The Human TCR Profiling Kit (MiLaboratory) was used to prepare UMI-labeled 5' RACE TRB cDNA libraries. With the reads reprocessed by TCRdb, a single entry stands for each CDR3 protein sequence and no DNA is reported. The record for this sample contains some 120,000 distinct CDR3 sequences. The ten largest clonotypes hold 0.59% of the sample. What was sequenced was naive CXCR3+ CD8+ T cells from blood. The cell subset or site label, as the study defines it: CD45RO-CCR7+CD27+CD95- naive CD8+ T cells expressing CXCR3 (TNR3+). Receptor source: a human donor in good health. Some clones in this sample may be carry-over from other donors' samples.

This chain connects TRBV29-1 to TRBJ1-2; the D call of TRBD1 rests on TCRdb alone, since no DNA is present to check it. CDR1 and CDR2 (germline): SQVTM, ANQGSEA. This CDR3 has 14 amino acids. The CDR3 here is CSARGAGVNYGYTF.

The V and J genes are TRBV20-1 and TRBJ2-7; TCRdb gives TRBD2 as the D gene, but with no DNA this cannot be confirmed. CDR3 length: 14 amino acids. Germline-derived CDR1 and CDR2 are DFQATT and SNEGSKA (reference sequence). The CDR3 sequence is CSADLAGGPYEQYF.

V is TRBV25-1 and J is TRBJ1-1; TCRdb indicates TRBD1, and absent DNA this call remains unverified. Germline lookup yields CDR1 MGHDK and CDR2 SYGVNS. The CDR3 runs to 18 residues. Here the CDR3 reads CASSESKRAGGAGTEAFF.

The gene calls are TRBV5-1 and TRBJ2-7; without DNA, the TCRdb call of TRBD1 cannot be checked. The CDR3 contains 15 residues. The V gene's germline CDR1 is SGHRS and CDR2 YFSETQ. CDR3 protein: CASSLVQGKAYEQYF.

J is TRBJ2-5 and V is TRBV15; TCRdb reports TRBD2, a call that lacks DNA to check it against. The V gene's germline CDR1 is LNHNV and CDR2 YYDKDF (reference sequence). The CDR3 has 17 residues. The CDR3 reads CATSRETAGLAPETQYF.

The chain recombines TRBV29-1 with TRBJ2-7; no DNA is available, so the TRBD1 call from TCRdb remains unchecked. Germline assignment: CDR1 SQVTM and CDR2 ANQGSEA. The length of the CDR3 is 17 residues. This CDR3 reads CSAKVVVPGGLNYEQYF.

V and J are TRBV6-4 and TRBJ2-1; TCRdb calls TRBD2, which cannot be checked without DNA. The germline CDR1 and CDR2 sequences are MRHNA and SNTAGT. This CDR3 comprises 15 residues. CDR3 region: CASSATSGAYNEQFF.

J is TRBJ1-2 and V is TRBV6-5; TCRdb proposes TRBD1, but this gene call is untestable without DNA. Germline V lookup: CDR1 MNHEY, CDR2 SVGAGI. This CDR3 is built from 14 residues. CDR3 region: CASSYSTGNYGYTF.

The chain combines TRBV11-3 with TRBJ2-2; without DNA, the TCRdb call of TRBD2 cannot be checked. Germline CDR1 reads SGHNT; CDR2 reads YENEEA. The CDR3 loop spans 19 amino acids. This chain's CDR3 is CASSHSSLAGGPSTGELFF.

The chain employs TRBV20-1 and TRBJ2-3; TCRdb outputs TRBD2, but without DNA this stays unchecked. Germline CDR1 reads DFQATT; CDR2 reads SNEGSKA (reference sequence). The CDR3 runs to 12 residues. The chain's CDR3 is CSGWEDTDTQYF.

The V call is TRBV7-9, the J call TRBJ2-5. This CDR3 contains 15 residues. Germline assignment: CDR1 SEHNR and CDR2 FQNEAQ (reference sequence). The CDR3 sequence: CASSLNPQRQETQYF. Filled out from reference TRBV7-9 and TRBJ2-5, the complete variable domain reads DTGVSQNPRHKITKRGQNVTFRCDPISEHNRLYWYRQTLGQGPEFLTYFQNEAQLEKSRLLSDRFSAERPKGSFSTLEIQRTEQGDSAMYLCASSLNPQRQETQYFGPGTRLLVL.

The gene calls are TRBV29-1 and TRBJ2-1. This CDR3 contains 13 residues. Germline V lookup: CDR1 SQVTM, CDR2 ANQGSEA. The CDR3 is CSVEDLQSNEQFF.

The genes are TRBV10-3 and TRBJ2-2; TCRdb's D gene call, TRBD1, goes unchecked for lack of DNA. Germline CDR1 ENHRY, CDR2 SYGVKD. This CDR3 region has 14 residues. CDR3 residues: CAIRDPGAGGELFF.

The chain employs TRBV28 and TRBJ2-5; there is no DNA to check the TCRdb D call of TRBD1. CDR1 MDHEN and CDR2 SYDVKM come from the germline V gene. The CDR3 extends over 19 amino acids. CDR3 sequence: CASSRPTTGEPLGMETQYF.

This chain uses TRBV9 with TRBJ2-5; TCRdb returns TRBD1, unconfirmable since there is no DNA. Looked up from germline, CDR1 is SGDLS and CDR2 is YYNGEE. The CDR3 length is 15 residues. The CDR3 spells CASSVEGQGGETQYF.

V usage is TRBV12-5 and J usage is TRBJ1-1; TCRdb indicates TRBD1, and absent DNA this call remains unverified. The germline V gene has CDR1 LGHNT and CDR2 FRNRAP. The CDR3 is 15 amino acids. The CDR3 sequence: CASATGVVLGTEAFF.

The chain links TRBV27 to TRBJ2-7. Germline CDR1 and CDR2: MNHEY and SMNVEV (reference sequence). This CDR3 is built from 13 residues. The CDR3 is CASSLSVGYEQYF.

V usage is TRBV7-9 and J usage is TRBJ2-7; TCRdb's D gene call, TRBD2, goes unchecked for lack of DNA. The V gene's germline CDR1 is SEHNR and CDR2 FQNEAQ (reference sequence). The CDR3 has 14 residues. CDR3 protein: CASSFIGSGSEQYF.

This CDR3 is CATQEYNEQFF. The chain links TRBV2 to TRBJ2-1. CDR1 and CDR2 (germline): SNHLY, FYNNEI. The CDR3 runs to 11 residues.

The CDR3 loop reads CASSDGGGGSYNEQFF. This chain links TRBV6-4 with TRBJ2-1; the TCRdb call, TRBD2, lacks DNA for checking. The CDR3 sequence is 16 residues long. Per germline, CDR1 MRHNA and CDR2 SNTAGT.

The rearrangement uses TRBV7-9 and TRBJ1-1; the TCRdb call, TRBD1, lacks DNA for checking. The CDR3 loop spans 16 amino acids. Germline-derived CDR1 and CDR2 are SEHNR and FQNEAQ (reference sequence). The CDR3 loop reads CASSLVGTAMNTEAFF.